The clone carrying this T cell receptor (beta chain) was counted only a few times. Its antigen is still unknown. TCR beta libraries were built with iRepertoire HTBI primers and Arm-PCR of CDR3 regions. TCRdb re-analysed the multiplex PCR reads in MiXCR, keeping a single row per CDR3 protein. The table lists 530,000 or so distinct CDR3 sequences, about 16% of them singletons. The CDR3 covers 15 residues. V lost 0 bases, J lost 2 bases, and 9 bases lay in between. Germline V gene lookup returns CDR1 SGDLS and CDR2 YYNGEE. This entry is derived from a study of regulatory T cells in long-lasting Graves disease. Study information: For under 3 months, newly diagnosed Graves' patients had been taking antithyroid drugs. Study findings and constraints: Sample size, which was small, may have reduced accuracy. It was in persistent disease that TRBV28, TRBJ1-2 and TRBJ2-5 were favored.

Described time point: newly diagnosed GD, antithyroid drugs for less than 3 months. RNA from PBMCs was the source of the TCR library. These records were also assigned to another study, of T cells in Graves' hyperthyroidism and ophthalmopathy. From that study: With the HTBI primer set, the TCR CDR3 went through a first round of RT-PCR.

V gene TRBV9 combines with J gene TRBJ1-3; D is undetermined. The receptor was isolated from a man younger than 35 with Graves disease. Sequenced here: peripheral blood mononuclear cells (PBMCs), sampled at new diagnosis, from a patient treated with antithyroid drugs. The DNA of the CDR3 is TGTGCCAGCAGCGTAGGGCTGGGGACTGGAAACACCATATATTTT. It specifies CASSVGLGTGNTIYF. Combining the CDR3 with reference TRBV9 and TRBJ1-3 gives the whole variable domain DSGVTQTPKHLITATGQRVTLRCSPRSGDLSVYWYQQSLDQGLQFLIQYYNGEERAKGNILERFSAQQFPDLHSELNLSSLELGDSALYFCASSVGLGTGNTIYFGEGSWLTVV.